These 18 T cell receptor beta chains share one sample of origin, sequenced in a study of cytomegalovirus exposure and HLA in healthy donors. The PCR used 60 Vbeta and 13 Jbeta primers. TCRdb keeps only in-frame clones here, not all; method: immunoSEQ multiplex PCR. Of roughly 170,000 clones in the sample, more than 70% were seen once. The sample consisted of PBMCs. The receptors come from a woman in her forties or fifties in good health and CMV-seropositive.

The chain uses TRBV6-4 and TRBJ2-3; 9 bases fit TRBD2. CDR3 length: 15 residues. In germline, CDR1 is MRHNA, CDR2 SNTAGT. V lost 11 bases and J lost 1; bases outside the gene matches: 10. The CDR3 coding sequence is TGTGCCCGCGCGGGAGGCGGGAGGGGCACAGATACGCAGTATTTT. Translating it yields CARAGGGRGTDTQYF.

The chain is built from TRBV25-1 and TRBJ2-7, with D possibly matching TRBD1 (6 bases). The ends were cut back, 5 bases at V and 5 bases at J, with 13 bases in the middle. CDR1 is MGHDK, CDR2 SYGVNS, per germline. The CDR3 has 13 amino acids. The CDR3 nucleotides are TGTGCCAGCAGTACAGGGTCTGAGGACGAGCAGTACTTC. Translated, it gives CASSTGSEDEQYF.

The chain is built from TRBV19 and TRBJ2-2; maybe TRBD2 (5 bases). The CDR3 loop spans 15 amino acids. V was cut by 8 bases and J by 6 bases, with 19 bases left in between. The germline V gene has CDR1 LNHDA and CDR2 SQIVND (reference sequence). The CDR3 spells CASQRRGFPPGELFF. DNA for the CDR3: TGTGCCAGTCAGAGACGGGGATTTCCTCCCGGGGAGCTGTTTTTT. Looking up the rest from reference TRBV19 and TRBJ2-2 gives the full variable domain: DGGITQSPKYLFRKEGQNVTLSCEQNLNHDAMYWYRQDPGQGLRLIYYSQIVNDFQKGDIAEGYSVSREKKESFPLTVTSAQKNPTAFYLCASQRRGFPPGELFFGEGSRLTVL.

The chain links TRBV19 to TRBJ1-3, with a tentative D call TRBD1 (6 bases). The V and J ends lost 11 bases and 3 bases respectively, with 11 bases between them. The CDR3 loop spans 12 amino acids. Germline CDR1 is LNHDA and CDR2 is SQIVND (reference sequence). Here the CDR3 reads CAARTDGNTIYF. The CDR3 bases are TGTGCCGCCCGGACAGATGGAAACACCATATATTTT.

There are a few counts of this clone. This rearrangement joins TRBV9 to TRBJ2-3; D unresolved. Germline assignment: CDR1 SGDLS and CDR2 YYNGEE. The length of the CDR3 is 13 residues. V shed 3 bases and J shed 6 bases, with 11 bases lying between them. CDR3 sequence: CASSESLSDTQYF. CDR3 nucleotide sequence: TGTGCCAGCAGCGAAAGTCTTAGCGATACGCAGTATTTT.

The chain uses TRBV10-2 and TRBJ1-1, with D possibly being TRBD1 (6 bases). Germline V gives CDR1 WSHSY, CDR2 SAAADI. There are 14 residues in the CDR3. Trimming took off 6 bases at V and 6 bases at J, with 17 bases between the two ends. CDR3 protein: CASRGNREGSEAFF. The DNA of the CDR3 is TGCGCCAGCAGGGGAAACAGGGAAGGATCTGAAGCTTTCTTT.

A few counts support this clone. V and J are TRBV28 and TRBJ1-1, with D perhaps TRBD1 (5 bases). The CDR3 contains 12 residues. V was cut by 6 bases and J by 6 bases, with 11 bases left in between. The germline CDR1 and CDR2 sequences are MDHEN and SYDVKM. The DNA for the CDR3 is TGTGCCAGCAGAGGGCAGGGTGCTGAAGCTTTCTTT. Residues: CASRGQGAEAFF.

The chain joins TRBV7-9 to TRBJ2-3, with 8 bases fitting TRBD2. This CDR3 spans 16 amino acids. After removal of 5 bases from V and 1 base from J, the junction contained 8 bases not matched to a gene. Germline assignment: CDR1 SEHNR and CDR2 FQNEAQ (reference sequence). CDR3 coding DNA: TGTGCCAGCAGCCCCGGGGTGACTAGCGGCACAGATACGCAGTATTTT. Translated: CASSPGVTSGTDTQYF.

The chain has TRBV11-3 and TRBJ2-2; 7 bases are shared with TRBD2. V was pared by 5 bases and J by 7 bases, with 10 bases of the junction left unmatched. The CDR3 has 15 residues. Germline V lookup: CDR1 SGHNT, CDR2 YENEEA. DNA of the CDR3: TGTGCCAGCAGCCTCGGGACTAAAACCGGCGGGGAGCTGTTTTTT. Encoded protein: CASSLGTKTGGELFF.

This chain uses TRBV6-4 with TRBJ2-7; D may be TRBD2 (5 bases). The CDR3 consists of 13 residues. Deletions cut 9 bases from V and 2 bases from J, with 14 bases between. CDR1 and CDR2 from the germline V gene are MRHNA and SNTAGT. The CDR3 DNA is TGTGCCAGTGCGTCGGACTCCACCTACGAGCAGTACTTC. It is translated as CASASDSTYEQYF.

This rearrangement joins TRBV6-5 to TRBJ1-1; possible D gene TRBD1, 5 bases. The germline CDR1 and CDR2 sequences are MNHEY and SVGAGI. V gave up 2 bases and J gave up 3 bases, with 10 bases separating them. CDR3 length equals 14 residues. This chain's CDR3 is CASSYGAGDTEAFF. The CDR3 DNA follows: TGTGCCAGCAGTTACGGGGCTGGGGACACTGAAGCTTTCTTT.

This rearrangement joins TRBV10-1 to TRBJ2-5, with TRBD1 identical over 8 bases. V shed 7 bases and J 2 bases; nucleotides not matched to a gene: 12. Germline-derived CDR1 and CDR2 are WNHNN and SYGVQD (reference sequence). This CDR3 has 16 amino acids. The CDR3 loop reads CASIPWTGPLQETQYF. DNA of the CDR3: TGCGCCAGCATCCCATGGACAGGGCCGCTTCAAGAGACCCAGTACTTC.

The rearrangement links TRBV28 to TRBJ2-7; 12 bases line up with TRBD2. The V gene's germline CDR1 is MDHEN and CDR2 SYDVKM. V dropped 4 bases and J dropped 3; count of bases not matched to a gene: 7. The CDR3 is 16 amino acids. This chain's CDR3 is CASSSKTSGSLYEQYF. The CDR3 nucleotides read TGTGCCAGCAGTTCTAAGACTAGCGGGAGTCTCTACGAGCAGTACTTC.

This sequence joins TRBV7-3 and TRBJ2-2, with D perhaps TRBD2 (6 bases). CDR1 and CDR2 from the germline V gene are SGHTA and FQGTGA. CDR3 length equals 19 residues. Deletions cut 2 bases from V and 2 bases from J, with 21 bases between. The CDR3 nucleotides read TGTGCCAGCAGCTTAGACGCGGGACCATCGATCGGAAACACCGGGGAGCTGTTTTTT. This codes for CASSLDAGPSIGNTGELFF.

In its sample, this clone was seen once. This rearrangement joins TRBV11-1 to TRBJ1-2; TRBD1 matches 8 bases. CDR3 size: 17 residues. CDR1 is SGHAT, CDR2 FQDESV, per germline (reference sequence). After removal of 5 bases from V and 1 base from J, the junction contained 12 bases not matched to a gene. CDR3 loop: CASSRIGGQGFNYGYTF. CDR3 bases: TGTGCCAGCAGCCGGATAGGAGGACAGGGATTTAACTATGGCTACACCTTC.

V gene TRBV7-2 combines with J gene TRBJ2-5; no clear D. CDR1 is SGHTA, CDR2 FQGNSA, per germline. The CDR3 totals 13 residues. V gave up 1 base and J gave up 7 bases, with 10 bases separating them. In nucleotides, the CDR3 is TGTGCCAGCAGCTTAGGCCCCCGGAGGACCCAGTACTTC. As protein: CASSLGPRRTQYF.

The V gene is TRBV30, the J gene TRBJ1-2, with D perhaps matching TRBD1 (6 bases). This CDR3 spans 18 amino acids. Germline loops: CDR1 GTSNPN, CDR2 SVGIG (reference sequence). The germline V and J ends were trimmed by 3 bases and 4 bases, with 27 bases remaining between them. DNA for the CDR3: TGTGCCTGGAGGTCGATGCAGGGGCGCGTGATACTCTCCTATGGCTACACCTTC. Its protein is CAWRSMQGRVILSYGYTF.

The J gene is TRBJ2-3, the V gene TRBV19; 12 bases are a match to TRBD1. J was trimmed by 4 bases and V by 5 bases; bases with no gene match: 7. The germline V gene has CDR1 LNHDA and CDR2 SQIVND (reference sequence). CDR3 length: 16 residues. CDR3 sequence (DNA): TGTGCCAGTAGTTCGGGGACAGGGGGCTACCCAGATACGCAGTATTTT. It yields the protein CASSSGTGGYPDTQYF. The variable domain in full, with the rest retrieved from reference TRBV19 and TRBJ2-3, is DGGITQSPKYLFRKEGQNVTLSCEQNLNHDAMYWYRQDPGQGLRLIYYSQIVNDFQKGDIAEGYSVSREKKESFPLTVTSAQKNPTAFYLCASSSGTGGYPDTQYFGPGTRLTVL.